The clone carrying this T cell receptor beta chain was seen only once. Its antigen remains unidentified. The data stem from a study of glioma-infiltrating T cells after dendritic cell vaccination. Across the study: Between the early 2000s and the early 2010s, patients got autologous tumor lysate-pulsed dendritic cell vaccines.

Study results and caveats: Estimated pretreatment TIL content predicted outcome after dendritic cell vaccination.

Sample time point: after dendritic cell vaccination, including at tumor progression/relapse. This CDR3 has 16 amino acids. Trimming cost V 5 bases and J 1 base, with 14 bases left between them. CDR1 is SNHLY, CDR2 FYNNEI, per germline. Amplification used 60 V beta primers and 13 J beta primers. Method: immunoSEQ multiplex PCR; TCRdb's copy keeps in-frame clones and lacks some. The sample contains roughly 100,000 clones, nearly 90% of which appear only once. V gene TRBV2 combines with J gene TRBJ2-2; a weak D match, TRBD2 (6 bases). The material sequenced was blood, taken after dendritic cell vaccination. The TCR sequence derives from a human donor with glioblastoma. CDR3 region: CASSFLPGLNTGELFF. In nucleotides, the CDR3 is TGTGCCAGCAGTTTCCTACCGGGACTGAACACCGGGGAGCTGTTTTTT.